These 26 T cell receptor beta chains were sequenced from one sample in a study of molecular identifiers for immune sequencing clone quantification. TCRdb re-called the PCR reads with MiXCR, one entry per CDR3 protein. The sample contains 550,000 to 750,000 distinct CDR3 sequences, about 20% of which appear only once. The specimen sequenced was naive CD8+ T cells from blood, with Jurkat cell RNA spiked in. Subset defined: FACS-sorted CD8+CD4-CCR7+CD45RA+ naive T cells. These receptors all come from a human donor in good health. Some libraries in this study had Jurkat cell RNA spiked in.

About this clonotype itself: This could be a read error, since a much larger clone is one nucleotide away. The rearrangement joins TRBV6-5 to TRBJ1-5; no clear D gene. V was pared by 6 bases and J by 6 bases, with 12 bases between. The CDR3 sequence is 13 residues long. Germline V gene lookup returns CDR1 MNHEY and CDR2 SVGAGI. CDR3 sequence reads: CASSLGLGQPQHF. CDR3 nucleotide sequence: TGTGCCAGCAGCCTGGGTCTTGGTCAGCCCCAGCATTTT.

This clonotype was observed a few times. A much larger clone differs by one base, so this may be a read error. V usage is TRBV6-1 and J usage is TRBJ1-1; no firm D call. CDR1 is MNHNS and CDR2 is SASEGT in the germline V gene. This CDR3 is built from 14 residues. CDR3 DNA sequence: TGTGCCAGCAGTGAAGAGGTCTACAACACTGAAACTTTCTTT. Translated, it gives CASSEEVYNTETFF.

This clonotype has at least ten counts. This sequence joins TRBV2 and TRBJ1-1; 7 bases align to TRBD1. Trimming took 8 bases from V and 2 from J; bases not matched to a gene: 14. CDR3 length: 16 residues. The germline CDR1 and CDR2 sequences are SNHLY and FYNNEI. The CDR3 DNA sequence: TGTGCCAGCTCCAAGACAGGGCACCGTTTCAACACTGAAGCTTTCTTT. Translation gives CASSKTGHRFNTEAFF. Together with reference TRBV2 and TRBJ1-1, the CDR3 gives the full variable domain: EPEVTQTPSHQVTQMGQEVILRCVPISNHLYFYWYRQILGQKVEFLVSFYNNEISEKSEIFDDQFSVERPDGSNFTLKIRSTKLEDSAMYFCASSKTGHRFNTEAFFGQGTRLTVV.

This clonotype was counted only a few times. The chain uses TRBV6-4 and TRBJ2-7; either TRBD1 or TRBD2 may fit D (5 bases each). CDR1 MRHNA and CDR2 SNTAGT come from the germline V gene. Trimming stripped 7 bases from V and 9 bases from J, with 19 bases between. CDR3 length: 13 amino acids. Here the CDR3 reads CASIPGPLPTQYF. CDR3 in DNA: TGTGCCAGCATTCCGGGACCGCTGCCTACGCAGTACTTC.

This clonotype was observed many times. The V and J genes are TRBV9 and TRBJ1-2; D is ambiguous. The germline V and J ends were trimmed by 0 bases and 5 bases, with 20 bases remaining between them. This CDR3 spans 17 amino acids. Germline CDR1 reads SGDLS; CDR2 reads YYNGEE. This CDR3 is CASSVGSGVEMDYGYTF. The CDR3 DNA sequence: TGTGCCAGCAGCGTAGGGTCAGGTGTTGAGATGGATTATGGCTACACCTTC. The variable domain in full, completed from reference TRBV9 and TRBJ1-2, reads DSGVTQTPKHLITATGQRVTLRCSPRSGDLSVYWYQQSLDQGLQFLIQYYNGEERAKGNILERFSAQQFPDLHSELNLSSLELGDSALYFCASSVGSGVEMDYGYTFGSGTRLTVV.

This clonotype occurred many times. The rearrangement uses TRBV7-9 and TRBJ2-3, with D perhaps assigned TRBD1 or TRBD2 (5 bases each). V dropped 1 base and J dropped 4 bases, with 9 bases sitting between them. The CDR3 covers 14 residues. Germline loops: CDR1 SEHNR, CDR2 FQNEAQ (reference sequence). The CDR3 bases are TGTGCCAGCAGCTTAGGGGACCGAGCAGATACGCAGTATTTT. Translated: CASSLGDRADTQYF.

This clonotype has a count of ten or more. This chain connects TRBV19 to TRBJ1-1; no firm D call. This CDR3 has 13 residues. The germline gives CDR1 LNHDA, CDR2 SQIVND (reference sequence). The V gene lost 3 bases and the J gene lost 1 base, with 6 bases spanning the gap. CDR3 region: CASSIKGNTEAFF. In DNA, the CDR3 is TGTGCCAGTAGTATTAAGGGGAACACTGAAGCTTTCTTT.

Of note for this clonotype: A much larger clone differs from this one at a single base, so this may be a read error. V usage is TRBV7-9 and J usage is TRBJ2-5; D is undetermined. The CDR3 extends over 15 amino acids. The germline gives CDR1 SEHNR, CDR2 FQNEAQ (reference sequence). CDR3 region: CAGSPPVGEEETQYF. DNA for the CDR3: TGTGCCGGCAGCCCCCCCGTGGGTGAGGAAGAGACCCAGTACTTC.

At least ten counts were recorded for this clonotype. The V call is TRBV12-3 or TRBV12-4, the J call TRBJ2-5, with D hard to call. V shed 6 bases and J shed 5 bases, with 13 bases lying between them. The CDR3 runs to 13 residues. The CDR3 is CASRSRGSETQYF. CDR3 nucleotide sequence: TGTGCCAGCAGAAGTCGTGGATCGGAGACCCAGTACTTC.

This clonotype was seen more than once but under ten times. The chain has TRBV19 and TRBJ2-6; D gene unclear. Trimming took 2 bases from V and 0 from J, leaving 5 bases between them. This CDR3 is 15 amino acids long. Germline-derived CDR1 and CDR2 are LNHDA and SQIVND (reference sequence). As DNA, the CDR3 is TGTGCCAGTAGTATATACATCTCTGGGGCCAACGTCCTGACTTTC. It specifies CASSIYISGANVLTF. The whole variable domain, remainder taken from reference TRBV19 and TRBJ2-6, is DGGITQSPKYLFRKEGQNVTLSCEQNLNHDAMYWYRQDPGQGLRLIYYSQIVNDFQKGDIAEGYSVSREKKESFPLTVTSAQKNPTAFYLCASSIYISGANVLTFGAGSRLTVL.

In DNA form, the CDR3 reads TGTGCCATCAGTGGGGTTTATCAGGGGCGATCCGAGCAGTACTTC. This gives the protein CAISGVYQGRSEQYF. The J gene is TRBJ2-7, the V gene TRBV10-3, with D possibly matching TRBD1 (6 bases). CDR1 and CDR2 (germline): ENHRY, SYGVKD. CDR3 size: 15 residues. V lost 4 bases and J 6 bases, leaving 19 bases between the germline ends.

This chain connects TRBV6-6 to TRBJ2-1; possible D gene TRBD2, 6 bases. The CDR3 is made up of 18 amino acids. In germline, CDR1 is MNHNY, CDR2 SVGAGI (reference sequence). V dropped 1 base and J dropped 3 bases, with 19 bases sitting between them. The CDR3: CASSYYSLERAHYNEQFF. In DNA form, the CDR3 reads TGTGCCAGCAGTTACTACTCCCTAGAGCGGGCCCACTACAATGAGCAGTTCTTC.

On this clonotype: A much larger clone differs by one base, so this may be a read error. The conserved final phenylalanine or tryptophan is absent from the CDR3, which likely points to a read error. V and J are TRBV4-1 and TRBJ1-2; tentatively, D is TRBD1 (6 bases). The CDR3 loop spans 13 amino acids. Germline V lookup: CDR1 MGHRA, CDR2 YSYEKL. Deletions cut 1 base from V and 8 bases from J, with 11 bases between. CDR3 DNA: TGCGCCAGCAGCCAAGTACAGGGACGAGGCTACACCTCC. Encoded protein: CASSQVQGRGYTS.

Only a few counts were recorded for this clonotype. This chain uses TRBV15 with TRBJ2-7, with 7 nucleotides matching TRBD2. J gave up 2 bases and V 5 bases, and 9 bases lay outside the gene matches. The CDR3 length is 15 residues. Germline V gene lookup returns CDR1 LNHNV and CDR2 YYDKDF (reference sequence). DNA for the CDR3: TGTGCCACCAGCTACTTAGCGGGCACCCCCTACGAGCAGTACTTC. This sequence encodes CATSYLAGTPYEQYF.

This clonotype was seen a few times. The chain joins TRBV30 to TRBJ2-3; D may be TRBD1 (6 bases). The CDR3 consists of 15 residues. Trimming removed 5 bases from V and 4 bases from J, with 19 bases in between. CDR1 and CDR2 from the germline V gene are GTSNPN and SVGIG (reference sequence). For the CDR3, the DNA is TGTGCCTGGGACTCTTCAGGGGTGCTCTCAGATACGCAGTATTTT. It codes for CAWDSSGVLSDTQYF.

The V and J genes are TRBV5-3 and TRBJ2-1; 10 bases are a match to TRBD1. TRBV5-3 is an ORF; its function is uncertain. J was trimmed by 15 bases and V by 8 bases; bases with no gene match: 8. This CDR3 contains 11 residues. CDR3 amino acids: CASSPRDRGFF. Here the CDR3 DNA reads TGTGCCAGCAGCCCCCGGGACAGGGGGTTCTTC.

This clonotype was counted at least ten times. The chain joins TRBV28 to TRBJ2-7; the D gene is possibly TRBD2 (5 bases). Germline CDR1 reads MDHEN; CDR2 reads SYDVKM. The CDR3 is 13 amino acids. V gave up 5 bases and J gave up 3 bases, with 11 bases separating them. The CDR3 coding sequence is TGTGCCAGCAGTACCGGGAATGGCTACGAGCAGTACTTC. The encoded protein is CASSTGNGYEQYF. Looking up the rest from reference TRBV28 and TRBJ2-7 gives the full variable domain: DVKVTQSSRYLVKRTGEKVFLECVQDMDHENMFWYRQDPGLGLRLIYFSYDVKMKEKGDIPEGYSVSREKKERFSLILESASTNQTSMYLCASSTGNGYEQYFGPGTRLTVT.

DNA for the CDR3: TGTGCCAGCAGTTACTTAGGGACAGGGGGTACCTCAGAGACCCAGTACTTC. This sequence encodes CASSYLGTGGTSETQYF. The chain couples TRBV6-2 or TRBV6-3 to TRBJ2-5; TRBD1 matches 11 bases. Germline CDR1 reads MNHEY; CDR2 reads SVGEGT. J gave up 4 bases and V 1 base, and 8 bases lay outside the gene matches. The CDR3 contains 17 residues.

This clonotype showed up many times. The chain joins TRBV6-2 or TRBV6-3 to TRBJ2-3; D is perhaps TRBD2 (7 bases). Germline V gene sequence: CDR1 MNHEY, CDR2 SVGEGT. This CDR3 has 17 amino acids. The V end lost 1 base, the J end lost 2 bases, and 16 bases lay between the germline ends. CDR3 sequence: CASSYWIRGAHTDTQYF. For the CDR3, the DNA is TGTGCCAGCAGTTACTGGATTCGGGGGGCGCACACAGATACGCAGTATTTT.

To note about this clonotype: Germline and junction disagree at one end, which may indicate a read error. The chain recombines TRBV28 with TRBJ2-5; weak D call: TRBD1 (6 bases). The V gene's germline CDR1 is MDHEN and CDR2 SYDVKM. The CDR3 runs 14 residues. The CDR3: CASDPKGDQGTQYF. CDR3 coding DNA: TGTGCCAGCGATCCCAAGGGGGACCAAGGGACCCAGTACTTC.

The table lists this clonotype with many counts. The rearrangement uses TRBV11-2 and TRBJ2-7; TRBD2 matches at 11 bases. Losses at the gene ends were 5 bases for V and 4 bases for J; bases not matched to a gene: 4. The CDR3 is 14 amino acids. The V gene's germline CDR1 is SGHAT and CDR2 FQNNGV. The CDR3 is CASSHGTSGYEQYF. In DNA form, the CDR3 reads TGTGCCAGCAGCCACGGGACTAGCGGATACGAGCAGTACTTC.

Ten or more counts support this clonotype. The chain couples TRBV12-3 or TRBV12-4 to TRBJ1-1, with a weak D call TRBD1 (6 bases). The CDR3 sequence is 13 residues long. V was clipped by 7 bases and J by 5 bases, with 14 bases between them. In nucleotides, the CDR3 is TGTGCCAGCACCCCGGGGGGGGCAACTGAAGCTTTCTTT. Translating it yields CASTPGGATEAFF.

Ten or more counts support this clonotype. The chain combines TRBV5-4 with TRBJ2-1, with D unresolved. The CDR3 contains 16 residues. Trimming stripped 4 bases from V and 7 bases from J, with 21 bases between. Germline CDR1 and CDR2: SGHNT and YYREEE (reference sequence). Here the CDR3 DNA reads TGTGCCAGCAGCGTACCCCAAACCCGCACGGATAATGAGCAGTTCTTC. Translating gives CASSVPQTRTDNEQFF.

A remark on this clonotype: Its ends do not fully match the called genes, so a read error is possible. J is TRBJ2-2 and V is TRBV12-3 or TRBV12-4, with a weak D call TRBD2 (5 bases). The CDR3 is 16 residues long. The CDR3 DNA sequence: TGTGCCAGCGGTTTATATTCCGGGGCGAACACCGGGGAGCTGTTTTTT. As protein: CASGLYSGANTGELFF.

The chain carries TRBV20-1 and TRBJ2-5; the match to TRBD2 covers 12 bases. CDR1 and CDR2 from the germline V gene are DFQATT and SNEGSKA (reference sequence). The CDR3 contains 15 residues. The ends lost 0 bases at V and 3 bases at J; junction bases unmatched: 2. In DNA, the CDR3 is TGCAGTGCTAGAGATGGACTAGCGGGGAAAGAGACCCAGTACTTC. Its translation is CSARDGLAGKETQYF.

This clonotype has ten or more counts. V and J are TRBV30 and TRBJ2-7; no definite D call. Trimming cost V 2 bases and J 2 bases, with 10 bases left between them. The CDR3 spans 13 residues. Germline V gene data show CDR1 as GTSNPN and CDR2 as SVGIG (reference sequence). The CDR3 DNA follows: TGTGCCTGGAGTCCCGGGTTTACCTACGAGCAGTACTTC. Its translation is CAWSPGFTYEQYF.